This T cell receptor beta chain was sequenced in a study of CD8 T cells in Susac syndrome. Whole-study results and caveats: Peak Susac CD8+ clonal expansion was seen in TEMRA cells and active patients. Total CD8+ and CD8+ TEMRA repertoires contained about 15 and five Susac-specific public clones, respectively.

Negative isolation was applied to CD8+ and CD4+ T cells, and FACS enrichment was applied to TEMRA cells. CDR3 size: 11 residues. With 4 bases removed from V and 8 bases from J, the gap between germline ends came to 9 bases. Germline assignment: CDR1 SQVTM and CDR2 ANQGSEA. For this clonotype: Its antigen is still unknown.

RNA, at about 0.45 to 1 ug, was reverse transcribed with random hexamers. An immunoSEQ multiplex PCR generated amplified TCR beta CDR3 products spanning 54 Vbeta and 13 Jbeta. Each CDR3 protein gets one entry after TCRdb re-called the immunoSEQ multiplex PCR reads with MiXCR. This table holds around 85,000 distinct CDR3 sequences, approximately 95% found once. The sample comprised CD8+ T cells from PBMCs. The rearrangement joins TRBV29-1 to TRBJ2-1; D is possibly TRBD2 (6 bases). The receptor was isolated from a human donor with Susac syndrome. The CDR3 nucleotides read TGCAGCGTTGGGGAGGTGGATGAGCAGTTCTTC. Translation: CSVGEVDEQFF.